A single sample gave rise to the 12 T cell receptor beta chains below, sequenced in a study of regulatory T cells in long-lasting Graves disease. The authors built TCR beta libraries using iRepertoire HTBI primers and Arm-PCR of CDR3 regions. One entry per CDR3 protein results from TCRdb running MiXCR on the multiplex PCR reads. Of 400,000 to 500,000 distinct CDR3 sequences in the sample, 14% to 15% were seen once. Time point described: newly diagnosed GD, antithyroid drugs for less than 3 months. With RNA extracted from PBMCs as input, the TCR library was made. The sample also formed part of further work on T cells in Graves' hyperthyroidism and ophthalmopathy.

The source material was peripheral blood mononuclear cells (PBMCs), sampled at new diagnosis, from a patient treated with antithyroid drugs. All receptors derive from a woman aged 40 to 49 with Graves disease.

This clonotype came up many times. CDR3: CASSLEKANYGYTF. For the CDR3, the DNA is TGTGCCAGCAGCTTGGAGAAGGCTAACTATGGCTACACCTTC. The J gene is TRBJ1-2, the V gene TRBV5-5; D unresolved. Trimming took 0 bases from V and 0 from J, leaving 6 bases between them. CDR3 length: 14 residues. Per the germline V gene, CDR1 is SGHKS and CDR2 is YYEKEE (reference sequence).

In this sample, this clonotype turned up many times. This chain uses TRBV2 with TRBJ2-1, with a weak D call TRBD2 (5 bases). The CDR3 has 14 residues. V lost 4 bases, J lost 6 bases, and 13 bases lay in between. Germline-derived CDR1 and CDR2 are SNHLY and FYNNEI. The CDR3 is CASSADLGSNEQFF. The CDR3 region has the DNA TGTGCCAGCAGTGCGGATCTAGGGAGCAATGAGCAGTTCTTC.

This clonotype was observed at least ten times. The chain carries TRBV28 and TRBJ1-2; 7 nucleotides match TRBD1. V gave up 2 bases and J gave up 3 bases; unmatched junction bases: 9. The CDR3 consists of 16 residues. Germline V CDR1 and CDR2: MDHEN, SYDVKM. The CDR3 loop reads CASSLSRTGEYYGYTF. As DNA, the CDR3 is TGTGCCAGCAGTTTAAGCCGTACAGGGGAATACTATGGCTACACCTTC.

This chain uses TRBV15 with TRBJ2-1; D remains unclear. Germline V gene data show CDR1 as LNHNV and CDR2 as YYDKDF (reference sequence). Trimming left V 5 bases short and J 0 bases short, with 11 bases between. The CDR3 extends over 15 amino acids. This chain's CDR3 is CATSWETYSYNEQFF. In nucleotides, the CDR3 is TGTGCCACCAGCTGGGAAACATACTCCTACAATGAGCAGTTCTTC.

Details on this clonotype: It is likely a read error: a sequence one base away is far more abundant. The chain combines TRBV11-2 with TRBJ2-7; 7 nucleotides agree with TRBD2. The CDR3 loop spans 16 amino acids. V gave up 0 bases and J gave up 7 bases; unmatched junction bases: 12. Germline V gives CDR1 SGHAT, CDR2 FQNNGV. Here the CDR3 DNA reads TGTGCCAGCAGCTTAGAAAGGCTAGCGGCCTACAATGAGCAGTACTTC. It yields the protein CASSLERLAAYNEQYF.

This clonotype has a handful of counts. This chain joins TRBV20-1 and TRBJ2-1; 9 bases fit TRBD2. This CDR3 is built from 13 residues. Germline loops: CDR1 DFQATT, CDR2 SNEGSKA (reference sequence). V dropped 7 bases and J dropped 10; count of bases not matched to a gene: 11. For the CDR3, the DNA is TGCAGTGGTAAATCTAGCGGGAAGAACGAGCAGTTCTTC. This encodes CSGKSSGKNEQFF.

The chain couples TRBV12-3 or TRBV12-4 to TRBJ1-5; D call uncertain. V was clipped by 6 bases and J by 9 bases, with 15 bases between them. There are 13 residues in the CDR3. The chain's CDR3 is CASSRNLLSPQHF. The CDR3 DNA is TGTGCCAGCAGCCGAAACCTGCTGTCGCCCCAGCATTTT.

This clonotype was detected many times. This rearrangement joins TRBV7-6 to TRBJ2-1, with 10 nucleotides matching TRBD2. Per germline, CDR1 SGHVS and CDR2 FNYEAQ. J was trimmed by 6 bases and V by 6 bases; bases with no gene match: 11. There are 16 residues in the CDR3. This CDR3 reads CASRLSSGSGGNEQFF. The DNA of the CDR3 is TGTGCCAGCAGACTATCTAGCGGGAGCGGGGGCAATGAGCAGTTCTTC.

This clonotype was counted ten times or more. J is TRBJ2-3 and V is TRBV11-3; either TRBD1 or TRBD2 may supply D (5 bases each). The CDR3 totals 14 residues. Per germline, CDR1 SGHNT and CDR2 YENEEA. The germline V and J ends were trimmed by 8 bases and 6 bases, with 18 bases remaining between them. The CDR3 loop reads CASEGPHVGDTQYF. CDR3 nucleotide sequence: TGTGCCAGCGAGGGACCACACGTTGGGGATACGCAGTATTTT.

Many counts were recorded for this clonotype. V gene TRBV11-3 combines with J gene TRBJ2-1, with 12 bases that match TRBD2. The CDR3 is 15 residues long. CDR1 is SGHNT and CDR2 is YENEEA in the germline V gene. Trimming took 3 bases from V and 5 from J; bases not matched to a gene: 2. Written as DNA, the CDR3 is TGTGCCAGCAGCTTGAGACTAGCGGGGGACAATGAGCAGTTCTTC. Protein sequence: CASSLRLAGDNEQFF.

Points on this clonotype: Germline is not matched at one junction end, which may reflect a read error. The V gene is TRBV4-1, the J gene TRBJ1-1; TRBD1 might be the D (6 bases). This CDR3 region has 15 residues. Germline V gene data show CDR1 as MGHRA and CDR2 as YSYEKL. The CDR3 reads CASSIGQYVNTEAYF. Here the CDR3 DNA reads TGCGCCAGCAGCATCGGACAGTACGTGAACACTGAAGCTTACTTT.

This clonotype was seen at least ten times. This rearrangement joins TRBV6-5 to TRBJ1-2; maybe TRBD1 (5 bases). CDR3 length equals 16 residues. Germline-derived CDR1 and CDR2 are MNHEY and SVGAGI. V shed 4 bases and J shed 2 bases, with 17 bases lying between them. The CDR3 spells CASSSQRTPLNYGYTF. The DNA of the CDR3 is TGTGCCAGCAGTTCACAGAGGACACCCTTGAACTATGGCTACACCTTC.